These 22 T cell receptor beta chains were all obtained from the same sample, sequenced in a study of early T cells in non-severe SARS-CoV-2 infection. TCRdb processed the 5' RACE reads anew with MiXCR; each CDR3 protein has one entry. Found here are about 27,000 distinct CDR3 sequences, 4.4% of them singletons; the top ten hold about an eighth. Input material: whole blood. The receptors shown here come from an adult who was a healthcare worker with PCR-confirmed SARS-CoV-2 infection or an uninfected control (not recorded which).

This clonotype was found many times. The V call is TRBV12-3 or TRBV12-4, the J call TRBJ2-1; D unclear. V lost 3 bases and J 6 bases, leaving 6 bases between the germline ends. This CDR3 contains 12 residues. The CDR3 loop reads CASSFATNEQFF. CDR3 sequence (DNA): TGTGCCAGCAGTTTTGCGACCAATGAGCAGTTCTTC.

This clonotype occurred many times. V and J are TRBV29-1 and TRBJ1-6, with TRBD1 matching 11 bases. The CDR3 consists of 13 residues. The germline V gene has CDR1 SQVTM and CDR2 ANQGSEA. Trimming removed 6 bases from V and 10 bases from J; junction bases left unmatched: 5. The CDR3 DNA follows: TGCAGCGTGGGACAGGGGGTGGGATCACCCCTCCACTTT. Protein product: CSVGQGVGSPLHF. The whole variable domain, remainder taken from reference TRBV29-1 and TRBJ1-6, is SAVISQKPSRDICQRGTSLTIQCQVDSQVTMMFWYRQQPGQSLTLIATANQGSEATYESGFVIDKFPISRPNLTFSTLTVSNMSPEDSSIYLCSVGQGVGSPLHFGNGTRLTVT.

This clonotype was seen ten or more times. CDR3 nucleotide sequence: TGCAGTGCTAGAGATCTGTCGGAAAGTAATGAAAAACTGTTTTTT. This translates into CSARDLSESNEKLFF. This rearrangement joins TRBV20-1 to TRBJ1-4; D is uncertain. The germline V and J ends were trimmed by 0 bases and 4 bases, with 12 bases remaining between them. The CDR3 consists of 15 residues. Per germline, CDR1 DFQATT and CDR2 SNEGSKA (reference sequence).

V is TRBV28 and J is TRBJ2-3; no definite D call. The CDR3 has 14 residues. V was clipped by 2 bases and J by 4 bases, with 10 bases between them. Germline V gene data show CDR1 as MDHEN and CDR2 as SYDVKM. As DNA, the CDR3 is TGTGCCAGCAGTTTAGCCGGAAACGCAGATACGCAGTATTTT. Its translation is CASSLAGNADTQYF.

J is TRBJ2-1 and V is TRBV20-1; a possible D gene is TRBD2 (6 bases). This CDR3 comprises 11 residues. Germline loops: CDR1 DFQATT, CDR2 SNEGSKA (reference sequence). V was cut by 1 base and J by 14 bases, with 12 bases left in between. The CDR3 sequence is CSARGSSAEFF. The CDR3 nucleotides are TGCAGTGCTAGAGGTTCTAGCGCCGAGTTCTTC.

Turning to this clonotype: This sequence may be a read error, since a much larger clone differs from it by one base. This chain joins TRBV6-4 and TRBJ2-1, with 11 positions matching TRBD1. The CDR3 covers 14 residues. The germline V gene has CDR1 MRHNA and CDR2 SNTAGT. Losses at the gene ends were 2 bases for V and 6 bases for J; bases not matched to a gene: 0. DNA for the CDR3: TGTGCCAGCAGTGACGGGACAGGGGGCAATGAGCAGTTCTTC. Amino acids: CASSDGTGGNEQFF.

This clonotype is large (0.1 to 1%) in the sample. The chain links TRBV4-3 to TRBJ2-3, with 14 bases lining up with TRBD2. CDR1 LGHNA and CDR2 YSLEER come from the germline V gene. The CDR3 is 15 residues long. The junction had 1 base not matched to a gene; V was cut back by 3 bases and J by 5 bases. The CDR3 DNA reads TGCGCCAGCAGCCAGACTAGCGGGAGGGGAGATACGCAGTATTTT. Its protein product is CASSQTSGRGDTQYF.

There are many counts of this clonotype. This sequence joins TRBV14 and TRBJ2-5, with 9 bases identical to TRBD2. CDR3 length equals 14 residues. The junction had 7 bases not matched to a gene; V was cut back by 5 bases and J by 6 bases. Germline V CDR1 and CDR2: SGHDN, FVKESK. The CDR3 region is CASSIDSGRQTQYF. The CDR3 DNA reads as TGTGCCAGCAGCATCGATAGCGGGAGACAGACCCAGTACTTC.

This clonotype was recorded many times. The chain has TRBV12-3 or TRBV12-4 and TRBJ2-1; D possibly uses TRBD1 or TRBD2 (5 bases each). The CDR3 spans 15 residues. The V gene lost 7 bases and the J gene lost 8 bases, with 21 bases spanning the gap. CDR3 DNA sequence: TGTGCCAGCACCGTTTCTGCAGTGGGGGTCGATGAGCAGTTCTTC. The encoded protein is CASTVSAVGVDEQFF.

This clonotype was counted at least ten times. The chain combines TRBV12-3 or TRBV12-4 with TRBJ2-3; D gene uncertain. This CDR3 spans 13 amino acids. Trimming pared 2 bases from V and 6 bases from J, leaving 9 bases between. The CDR3 DNA follows: TGTGCCAGCAGTTTACGGGTTTTGGATACGCAGTATTTT. Protein: CASSLRVLDTQYF.

This clonotype appeared many times. This chain connects TRBV20-1 to TRBJ1-2; D perhaps matches TRBD1 (5 bases). This CDR3 has 14 amino acids. Germline-derived CDR1 and CDR2 are DFQATT and SNEGSKA (reference sequence). V lost 6 bases, J lost 5 bases, and 19 bases lay in between. CDR3 DNA: TGCAGTGCCAAACTTTGGGGCAGCCCATATGGCTACACCTTC. This translates into CSAKLWGSPYGYTF.

This clonotype was seen ten or more times. The chain joins TRBV11-1 to TRBJ2-1; D perhaps matches TRBD1 (6 bases). This CDR3 contains 15 residues. Germline V gene sequence: CDR1 SGHAT, CDR2 FQDESV (reference sequence). Deletions cut 5 bases from V and 7 bases from J, with 18 bases between. The CDR3: CASSAPGQNQNEQFF. The CDR3 nucleotides are TGTGCCAGCAGCGCCCCCGGACAGAACCAAAATGAGCAGTTCTTC.

Only a few counts were recorded for this clonotype. The J gene is TRBJ2-1, the V gene TRBV20-1; 9 bases match TRBD2. The CDR3 runs to 17 residues. After removal of 2 bases from V and 4 bases from J, the junction contained 12 bases not matched to a gene. Germline CDR1 DFQATT, CDR2 SNEGSKA (reference sequence). The CDR3 region has the DNA TGCAGTGCTAGATTGCTAGCGGGACCCTTGGGGTACAATGAGCAGTTCTTC. Translated: CSARLLAGPLGYNEQFF.

This clonotype was seen repeatedly, ten times or more. This chain joins TRBV20-1 and TRBJ2-7; tentatively, D is TRBD1 (7 bases). In germline, CDR1 is DFQATT, CDR2 SNEGSKA (reference sequence). The CDR3 length is 13 residues. V lost 8 bases and J lost 3, with 17 bases in between. CDR3 loop: CSYRPGGNYEQYF. DNA of the CDR3: TGCAGTTATAGACCAGGGGGGAACTACGAGCAGTACTTC.

This clonotype showed up many times. V is TRBV20-1 and J is TRBJ2-3; 9 bases match TRBD2. The CDR3 has 14 residues. J gave up 0 bases and V 8 bases, and 6 bases lay outside the gene matches. Germline CDR1 reads DFQATT; CDR2 reads SNEGSKA (reference sequence). The CDR3 spells CSFSSGISTDTQYF. CDR3 in DNA: TGCAGTTTCTCTAGCGGGATTAGCACAGATACGCAGTATTTT.

This clonotype was seen repeatedly, ten times or more. The rearrangement joins TRBV20-1 to TRBJ2-4, with D maybe TRBD2 (6 bases). Trimming took 2 bases from V and 9 from J, leaving 20 bases between them. Germline CDR1 reads DFQATT; CDR2 reads SNEGSKA (reference sequence). CDR3 size: 15 residues. The CDR3 DNA follows: TGCAGTGCTAGACTCGTCCAGCCCAAGGGAGGCATTCAGTACTTC. Encoded protein: CSARLVQPKGGIQYF.

The table lists this clonotype with a few counts. The chain carries TRBV12-3 or TRBV12-4 and TRBJ2-3, with 7 bases fitting TRBD1. The length of the CDR3 is 15 residues. Unmatched junction bases numbered 4, after V lost 2 bases and J lost 2 bases. The CDR3 region is CASSLRDSPTDTQYF. Written as DNA, the CDR3 is TGTGCCAGCAGTTTACGGGACAGCCCCACAGATACGCAGTATTTT.

This clonotype was counted at least ten times. The CDR3 DNA reads TGTGCCAGCAGCTTGTCAGGGTTCAGTCAGCCCCAGCATTTT. Its translation is CASSLSGFSQPQHF. The chain uses TRBV5-6 and TRBJ1-5; a weak D match, TRBD1 (5 bases). Germline V gives CDR1 SGHDT, CDR2 YYEEEE. This CDR3 is built from 14 residues. Trimming left V 1 base short and J 6 bases short, with 11 bases between. Variable domain in full (rest from reference TRBV5-6 and TRBJ1-5): DAGVTQSPTHLIKTRGQQVTLRCSPKSGHDTVSWYQQALGQGPQFIFQYYEEEERQRGNFPDRFSGHQFPNYSSELNVNALLLGDSALYLCASSLSGFSQPQHFGDGTRLSIL.

This clonotype was picked up many times. The rearrangement links TRBV6-5 to TRBJ2-7; 9 nucleotides align to TRBD1. Losses at the gene ends were 0 bases for V and 6 bases for J; bases not matched to a gene: 3. Germline V gene sequence: CDR1 MNHEY, CDR2 SVGAGI. The CDR3 totals 14 residues. The CDR3: CASSYSEQGAEQYF. The CDR3, as DNA: TGTGCCAGCAGTTACTCGGAACAGGGGGCCGAGCAGTACTTC.

This clonotype was detected many times. Here the CDR3 reads CASSLLLALSSYNEQFF. The CDR3, as DNA: TGTGCCAGCAGCTTACTGCTGGCGTTGTCCTCCTACAATGAGCAGTTCTTC. The rearrangement uses TRBV7-6 and TRBJ2-1; D gene unclear. The CDR3 is 17 residues long. Trimming took 2 bases from V and 0 from J, leaving 14 bases between them. Germline values: CDR1 SGHVS, CDR2 FNYEAQ.

This clonotype was counted at least ten times. The J gene is TRBJ2-5, the V gene TRBV7-9, with D possibly being TRBD1 (5 bases). V was cut by 5 bases and J by 2 bases, with 12 bases left in between. Germline V lookup: CDR1 SEHNR, CDR2 FQNEAQ (reference sequence). The CDR3 consists of 14 residues. The CDR3, as DNA: TGTGCCAGCAGCCCCGATCGACAGCAAGAGACCCAGTACTTC. Protein sequence: CASSPDRQQETQYF.

This clonotype was recorded at least ten times. The chain links TRBV21-1 to TRBJ2-7; TRBD1 is the table's D call and was not checked against the DNA. TRBV21-1 is described as a pseudogene. The CDR3 covers 15 residues. This CDR3 is CASPGGAESSYEQYV. The DNA of the CDR3 is TGTGCCAGCCCGGGCGGAGCGGAGAGCTCCTACGAGCAGTACGTC.